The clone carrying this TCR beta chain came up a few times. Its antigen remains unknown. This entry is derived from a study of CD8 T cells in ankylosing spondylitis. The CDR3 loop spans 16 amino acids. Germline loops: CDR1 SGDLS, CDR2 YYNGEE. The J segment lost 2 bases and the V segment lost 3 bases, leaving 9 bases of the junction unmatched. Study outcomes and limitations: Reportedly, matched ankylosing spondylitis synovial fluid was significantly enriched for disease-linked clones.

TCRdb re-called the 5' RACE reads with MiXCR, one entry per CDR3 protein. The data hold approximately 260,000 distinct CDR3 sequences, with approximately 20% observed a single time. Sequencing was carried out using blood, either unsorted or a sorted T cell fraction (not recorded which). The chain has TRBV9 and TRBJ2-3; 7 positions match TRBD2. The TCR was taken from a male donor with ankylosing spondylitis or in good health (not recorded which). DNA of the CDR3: TGTGCCAGCAGCGGAGACCGGGACTACCACACAGATACGCAGTATTTT. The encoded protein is CASSGDRDYHTDTQYF.